Below, one T cell receptor beta chain is given with its context. Its antigen remains unknown. The protocol was immunoSEQ multiplex PCR, while the TCRdb copy is restricted to in-frame clones and leaves out a portion. Of roughly 120,000 clones in the sample, 75% to 95% were seen once. The record originates from a study of T cell responses to AZD1222 COVID-19 vaccine. General study findings and limits: Researchers report vaccine-associated CD4 TCRs spanning spike, with dominance at 160-218 and 743-854. Among AZD1222 vaccinees, only six were seropositive at baseline. Regions left unmutated in variants are reportedly the target of nearly half of spike-specific TCRs. The study found Spike-specific TCR breadth and depth rose after two AZD1222 doses.

This receptor was taken from an adult in good health. Specimen: peripheral blood, collected on day 0 of AZD1222 vaccination.

CDR3 protein: CSVGGQNEQYF. CDR3 nucleotides: TGCAGCGTCGGGGGACAGAACGAGCAGTACTTC. V usage is TRBV29-1 and J usage is TRBJ2-7, with TRBD1 as a possible D gene (7 bases). The CDR3 loop spans 11 amino acids. CDR1 and CDR2 from the germline V gene are SQVTM and ANQGSEA. V lost 6 bases and J 5 bases, leaving 11 bases between the germline ends.